This T cell receptor beta chain was sequenced during a study of T cells in Graves' hyperthyroidism and ophthalmopathy. Study-wide results and caveats: Most thyroid clonotypes expanded above 0.001 appeared in blood too.

This CDR3 comprises 12 residues. In germline, CDR1 is SQVTM, CDR2 ANQGSEA. The V gene lost 4 bases and the J gene lost 3 bases, with 6 bases spanning the gap. This clonotype has more than one count but fewer than ten. As yet, its antigen is unknown. The CDR3 regions of TCR beta were amplified from RNA transcripts. When the TCR CDR3 underwent first-round RT-PCR, the HTBI primer set was used. From the multiplex PCR reads, TCRdb called clonotypes with MiXCR, one entry per CDR3 protein. Here the sample spans 490,000 or so distinct CDR3 sequences, 22% being singletons. Diagnostic decisions used clinical symptoms, serum thyroxine and TRAb, thyroid ultrasound and orbital computed tomography.

Sequencing input: blood. This sequence was found in a woman in her 70s with Graves' ophthalmopathy. The rearrangement uses TRBV29-1 and TRBJ1-4, with D uncertain. CDR3 sequence (DNA): TGCAGCGTTGTAGGACCTAATGAAAAACTGTTTTTT. Protein product: CSVVGPNEKLFF. Complete variable domain (other parts from reference TRBV29-1 and TRBJ1-4): SAVISQKPSRDICQRGTSLTIQCQVDSQVTMMFWYRQQPGQSLTLIATANQGSEATYESGFVIDKFPISRPNLTFSTLTVSNMSPEDSSIYLCSVVGPNEKLFFGSGTQLSVL.